This T cell receptor (beta chain) was identified in a study of blood T cells in healthy people across ages. Overall study results and limits: Naive and antigen-experienced cells could not be conclusively compared, given unsorted PBMCs. Per-million-T-cell TCR beta diversity fell roughly linearly with age.

The CDR3 spans 15 residues. PCR was performed a second time for 7 to 11 cycles using a sample-barcoded 5' primer and a J-beta primer mix. TCRdb processed the 5' RACE reads anew with MiXCR; each CDR3 protein has one entry. Seen here are roughly 500,000 distinct CDR3 sequences, 25% to 30% observed once, and the top ten hold less than 20%. A note on this clonotype: Its antigen remains unidentified.

Sequencing used blood. The chain is built from TRBV21-1 and TRBJ2-7; the tabulated D call, TRBD1, remains unverified against the DNA. TRBV21-1 is a pseudogene segment. This sequence originates from a woman in her sixties or seventies in good health. CDR3 sequence (DNA): TGTGCCAGCAGCAAAGTGGACAGGGTGGCCCGAGAGCAGTACTTC. Protein product: CASSKVDRVAREQYF.